These 25 T cell receptor beta chains were all obtained from the same sample, sequenced in a study of radiation and T cells in renal cell carcinoma (dated by TCRdb to the early 2020s). Library construction relied on the immunoSEQ multiplex PCR assay. TCRdb provides this immuneACCESS table in a form limited to in-frame rearrangements. Some clones are lacking; in checked studies, under half of them reflect an unresolved V gene, and why the rest are absent is not known. The sample yields just under 150,000 clones; less than 90% were counted once. The ten most abundant clones make up less than 20% of the sample. Per the publication, the time point label means: blood 4 weeks post-SBRT, at nephrectomy. What the treatment or condition label conveys for this sample: 15 Gy SBRT to primary tumor, nephrectomy 4 weeks later. The sequencing here drew on blood, taken from a patient whose treatment included radiotherapy and nephrectomy. These receptors were taken from a woman in her forties or fifties with renal cell carcinoma.

V usage is TRBV5-4 and J usage is TRBJ2-5; D gene unclear. Germline loops: CDR1 SGHNT, CDR2 YYREEE (reference sequence). CDR3 length: 13 residues. V was pared by 0 bases and J by 2 bases, with 5 bases between. The CDR3 sequence: CASSLAVQETQYF. CDR3 sequence (DNA): TGTGCCAGCAGCTTGGCGGTACAAGAGACCCAGTACTTC.

The V gene is TRBV6-6, the J gene TRBJ1-5; 9 nucleotides line up with TRBD1. The CDR3 sequence is 16 residues long. Trimming took 0 bases from V and 3 from J; bases not matched to a gene: 3. Germline V gene sequence: CDR1 MNHNY, CDR2 SVGAGI (reference sequence). This CDR3 is CASSYSRDRVNQPQHF. The CDR3 DNA follows: TGTGCCAGCAGTTACTCGAGGGACAGGGTCAATCAGCCCCAGCATTTT.

Ten or more counts support this clone. The V gene is TRBV5-1, the J gene TRBJ1-1, with D uncertain. The CDR3 length is 12 residues. Trimming left V 5 bases short and J 2 bases short, with 7 bases between. Germline V gene sequence: CDR1 SGHRS, CDR2 YFSETQ. CDR3 nucleotides: TGCGCCAGCAGACAAATTAACACTGAAGCTTTCTTT. This codes for CASRQINTEAFF. The variable domain in full, completed from reference TRBV5-1 and TRBJ1-1, reads KAGVTQTPRYLIKTRGQQVTLSCSPISGHRSVSWYQQTPGQGLQFLFEYFSETQRNKGNFPGRFSGRQFSNSRSEMNVSTLELGDSALYLCASRQINTEAFFGQGTRLTVV.

This clone was found a few times. The chain's CDR3 is CASSDGQNTEAFF. In DNA, the CDR3 is TGTGCCAGCAGTGACGGACAGAACACTGAAGCTTTCTTT. The J gene is TRBJ1-1, the V gene TRBV6-6, with TRBD1 as a possible D gene (5 bases). The V end lost 5 bases, the J end lost 1 base, and 8 bases lay between the germline ends. The CDR3 sequence is 13 residues long. Germline V gene lookup returns CDR1 MNHNY and CDR2 SVGAGI (reference sequence).

The genes are TRBV11-3 and TRBJ2-5; 10 bases are a match to TRBD1. This CDR3 spans 15 amino acids. CDR1 SGHNT and CDR2 YENEEA come from the germline V gene. V gave up 5 bases and J gave up 5 bases; unmatched junction bases: 8. CDR3 DNA sequence: TGTGCCAGCAGCCCCGGGACAGGGGAAGGGGAGACCCAGTACTTC. Its protein product is CASSPGTGEGETQYF.

The chain recombines TRBV5-1 with TRBJ2-1; 7 bases are shared with TRBD1. Germline-derived CDR1 and CDR2 are SGHRS and YFSETQ. There are 16 residues in the CDR3. V trimming: 4 bases; J trimming: 0 bases; junction bases outside the gene matches: 7. CDR3 amino acids: CASSDPAGGSYNEQFF. The DNA of the CDR3 is TGCGCCAGCAGCGACCCGGCAGGGGGCTCCTACAATGAGCAGTTCTTC.

This clone has a single count. The rearrangement links TRBV19 to TRBJ2-6; D call uncertain. Germline V gene data show CDR1 as LNHDA and CDR2 as SQIVND (reference sequence). The CDR3 is made up of 14 amino acids. The V end lost 5 bases, the J end lost 2 bases, and 7 bases lay between the germline ends. CDR3 nucleotide sequence: TGTGCCAGTAGTCGGCCCACTGGGGCCAACGTCCTGACTTTC. Amino acid sequence: CASSRPTGANVLTF.

This clone appeared a single time. The chain links TRBV25-1 to TRBJ1-4; tentative D call: TRBD1 (6 bases). Germline V gene data show CDR1 as MGHDK and CDR2 as SYGVNS. Trimming left V 4 bases short and J 4 bases short, with 13 bases between. CDR3 length equals 15 residues. CDR3 nucleotides: TGTGCCAGCAGTGGAGGACAGAGACTTAATGAAAAACTGTTTTTT. This gives the protein CASSGGQRLNEKLFF. Full variable domain (rest looked up from reference TRBV25-1 and TRBJ1-4): EADIYQTPRYLVIGTGKKITLECSQTMGHDKMYWYQQDPGMELHLIHYSYGVNSTEKGDLSSESTVSRIRTEHFPLTLESARPSHTSQYLCASSGGQRLNEKLFFGSGTQLSVL.

The chain links TRBV27 to TRBJ2-1; D not certain. The CDR3 length is 14 residues. Trimming took off 2 bases at V and 4 bases at J, with 9 bases between the two ends. From germline, CDR1 is MNHEY and CDR2 SMNVEV (reference sequence). CDR3 region: CASSLRDGYNEQFF. CDR3 DNA: TGTGCCAGCAGTTTAAGAGACGGTTACAATGAGCAGTTCTTC.

The rearrangement links TRBV6-6 to TRBJ1-6; D unresolved. V was cut by 2 bases and J by 0 bases, with 5 bases left in between. The CDR3 extends over 15 amino acids. Germline values: CDR1 MNHNY, CDR2 SVGAGI (reference sequence). The CDR3 loop is CASSYGNSYNSPLHF. The CDR3 coding sequence is TGTGCCAGCAGTTACGGAAACTCCTATAATTCACCCCTCCACTTT.

The chain links TRBV23-1 to TRBJ2-2; D remains unclear. TRBV23-1 is designated an ORF whose function remains uncertain. The CDR3 runs 14 residues. V shed 8 bases and J shed 6 bases, with 16 bases lying between them. The CDR3 here is CASPYSDEPGELFF. CDR3 DNA sequence: TGCGCCAGCCCCTACTCAGACGAACCCGGGGAGCTGTTTTTT.

This chain joins TRBV25-1 and TRBJ1-1, with D possibly being TRBD1 (5 bases). Germline V gene lookup returns CDR1 MGHDK and CDR2 SYGVNS. This CDR3 contains 15 residues. V was pared by 1 base and J by 3 bases, with 12 bases between. The DNA of the CDR3 is TGTGCCAGCAGTGAATCGCCAGGGACTTACACTGAAGCTTTCTTT. Residues: CASSESPGTYTEAFF.

The chain is built from TRBV18 and TRBJ2-5; 7 bases align to TRBD2. V lost 1 base to trimming and J lost 2 bases; unmatched junction nucleotides: 13. Germline CDR1 KGHSH, CDR2 LQKENI. This CDR3 comprises 18 residues. CDR3: CASSPRTGGGVAQETQYF. CDR3 DNA sequence: TGTGCCAGCTCACCACGTACCGGCGGGGGAGTAGCACAAGAGACCCAGTACTTC.

The chain has TRBV10-3 and TRBJ2-7, with D tentatively TRBD2 (7 bases). Germline V gives CDR1 ENHRY, CDR2 SYGVKD. The CDR3 has 14 amino acids. Deletions cut 7 bases from V and 4 bases from J, with 17 bases between. The CDR3 bases are TGTGCCATCAAGGGGGGGGCGGACATGTACGAGCAGTACTTC. Amino acids: CAIKGGADMYEQYF.

Comments on this clone: Other DNA sequences in this specimen translate into the identical CDR3. J is TRBJ1-6 and V is TRBV25-1; D not certain. This CDR3 spans 12 amino acids. Germline CDR1 MGHDK, CDR2 SYGVNS. The V gene lost 3 bases and the J gene lost 6 bases, with 3 bases spanning the gap. The CDR3 DNA sequence: TGTGCCAGCAGTGATACTAATTCACCCCTCCACTTT. It translates to CASSDTNSPLHF.

The chain joins TRBV5-1 to TRBJ2-7; no clear D gene. The CDR3 sequence is 14 residues long. The V and J ends lost 1 base and 5 bases respectively, with 13 bases between them. Germline V gene sequence: CDR1 SGHRS, CDR2 YFSETQ. The CDR3 reads CASSLLQDPNEQYF. CDR3 nucleotides: TGCGCCAGCAGCTTGTTGCAGGACCCGAACGAGCAGTACTTC.

The chain uses TRBV5-1 and TRBJ2-3, with 8 bases aligning to TRBD1. Losses at the gene ends were 0 bases for V and 2 bases for J; bases not matched to a gene: 5. Germline V gene data show CDR1 as SGHRS and CDR2 as YFSETQ. The CDR3 is made up of 16 amino acids. CDR3 nucleotide sequence: TGCGCCAGCAGCTTGGAGACAGGGGAGCCCACAGATACGCAGTATTTT. Protein: CASSLETGEPTDTQYF.

The rearrangement links TRBV5-1 to TRBJ1-5; 8 positions match TRBD1. The CDR3 runs to 14 residues. Germline loops: CDR1 SGHRS, CDR2 YFSETQ. V gave up 4 bases and J gave up 9 bases; unmatched junction bases: 9. DNA for the CDR3: TGCGCCAGCAGCCACGGACAGGGAGGGCGGCCCCAGCATTTT. The encoded protein is CASSHGQGGRPQHF.

This clone was recorded a few times. This chain uses TRBV28 with TRBJ1-3, with TRBD1 as a possible D gene (5 bases). Per germline, CDR1 MDHEN and CDR2 SYDVKM. The CDR3 is 16 amino acids. V lost 3 bases and J 0 bases, leaving 12 bases between the germline ends. The CDR3 loop reads CASSFPGANSGNTIYF. For the CDR3, the DNA is TGTGCCAGCAGTTTCCCTGGGGCCAACTCTGGAAACACCATATATTTT.

This clone was counted once. The chain is built from TRBV10-3 and TRBJ2-3; 15 bases map to TRBD2. Looked up from germline, CDR1 is ENHRY and CDR2 is SYGVKD. V lost 10 bases to trimming and J lost 6 bases; unmatched junction nucleotides: 8. CDR3 length: 15 amino acids. This chain's CDR3 is CATGGLAGGLDTQYF. DNA for the CDR3: TGTGCCACCGGAGGACTAGCGGGGGGGCTTGATACGCAGTATTTT.

V gene TRBV19 combines with J gene TRBJ2-5; the match to TRBD1 covers 10 bases. This CDR3 has 14 amino acids. The J segment lost 4 bases and the V segment lost 8 bases, leaving 7 bases of the junction unmatched. CDR1 is LNHDA and CDR2 is SQIVND in the germline V gene (reference sequence). The CDR3 nucleotides read TGTGCCAGTTCTACGACAGGGGGCGGAGAGACCCAGTACTTC. This encodes CASSTTGGGETQYF.

The table lists this clone with a count of one. The V and J genes are TRBV9 and TRBJ2-5; no clear D. The better agreement between TRBJ2-7 and the DNA end casts doubt on the J call. Germline lookup yields CDR1 SGDLS and CDR2 YYNGEE. This CDR3 comprises 13 residues. The DNA for the CDR3 is TGTGCCAGCAGCGAGACGCATGGCGACGAGCAGTACTTC. It specifies CASSETHGDEQYF.

This rearrangement joins TRBV5-6 to TRBJ2-5, with D unclear. The CDR3 covers 14 residues. V dropped 4 bases and J dropped 1 base, with 11 bases sitting between them. CDR1 and CDR2 from the germline V gene are SGHDT and YYEEEE. CDR3 region: CASSPYQTQETQYF. DNA of the CDR3: TGTGCCAGCAGCCCCTATCAGACCCAAGAGACCCAGTACTTC.

The rearrangement links TRBV4-1 to TRBJ1-6, with D unclear. V was clipped by 5 bases and J by 7 bases, with 21 bases between them. Germline V gene sequence: CDR1 MGHRA, CDR2 YSYEKL. The CDR3 consists of 17 residues. In DNA, the CDR3 is TGCGCCAGCAGCTACAAGGTACACGACGGAGGGAATTCACCCCTCCACTTT. Translating gives CASSYKVHDGGNSPLHF.

J is TRBJ2-4 and V is TRBV7-2, with D perhaps assigned TRBD1 or TRBD2 (5 bases each). Per germline, CDR1 SGHTA and CDR2 FQGNSA. V lost 5 bases and J lost 5, with 16 bases in between. The CDR3 spans 15 residues. The CDR3 protein is CASSPSWGTQNIQYF. The CDR3 DNA reads as TGTGCCAGCAGCCCTAGTTGGGGGACCCAAAACATTCAGTACTTC.